This TCR beta chain was identified in a study of T cells in Graves' hyperthyroidism and ophthalmopathy. Study-wide findings and caveats: A model of 13 V-J features distinguished ophthalmopathy from stable hyperthyroidism. The blood repertoire included most of the expanded thyroid clonotypes above 0.001. The model predicted ophthalmopathy a median approximately six months before onset.

As for this clonotype: Its antigen is not identified.

Amplified TCR beta CDR3 regions came from RNA transcripts. An initial round of RT-PCR targeting the TCR CDR3 relied on the HTBI primer set. TCRdb itself ran the multiplex PCR reads through MiXCR, one entry per CDR3 protein. The sample includes approximately 690,000 distinct CDR3 sequences, less than 25% of them seen just once. Enrolled ophthalmopathy patients presented with a Clinical Activity Score of at least 3, a NOSPECS grade of at least 4, and disease duration under 3 months. CDR3 length: 13 residues. Germline-derived CDR1 and CDR2 are LNHDA and SQIVND (reference sequence). With 6 bases clipped from V and 5 bases from J, the junction kept 2 bases outside the gene matches.

This receptor was identified in a man younger than 40 with Graves' ophthalmopathy. The specimen was blood. This chain joins TRBV19 and TRBJ2-7, with 12 bases that match TRBD1. The CDR3 loop is CASRGQGANEQYF. The CDR3 bases are TGTGCCAGTAGGGGACAGGGGGCGAACGAGCAGTACTTC.